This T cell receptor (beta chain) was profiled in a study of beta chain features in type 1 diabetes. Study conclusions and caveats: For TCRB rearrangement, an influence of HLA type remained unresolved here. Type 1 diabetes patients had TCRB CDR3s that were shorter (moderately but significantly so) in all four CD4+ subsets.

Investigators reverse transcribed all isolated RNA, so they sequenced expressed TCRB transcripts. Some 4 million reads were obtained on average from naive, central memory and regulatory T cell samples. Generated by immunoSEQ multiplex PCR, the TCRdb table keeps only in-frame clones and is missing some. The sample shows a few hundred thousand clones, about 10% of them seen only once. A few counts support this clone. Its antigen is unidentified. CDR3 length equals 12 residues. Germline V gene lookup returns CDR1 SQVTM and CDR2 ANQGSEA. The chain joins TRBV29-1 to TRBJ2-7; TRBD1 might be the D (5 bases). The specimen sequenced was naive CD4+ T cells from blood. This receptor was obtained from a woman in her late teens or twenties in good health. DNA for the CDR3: TGCAAAAGGGGTCCCGTGCGCTACGAGCAGTACTTC. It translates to CKRGPVRYEQYF.